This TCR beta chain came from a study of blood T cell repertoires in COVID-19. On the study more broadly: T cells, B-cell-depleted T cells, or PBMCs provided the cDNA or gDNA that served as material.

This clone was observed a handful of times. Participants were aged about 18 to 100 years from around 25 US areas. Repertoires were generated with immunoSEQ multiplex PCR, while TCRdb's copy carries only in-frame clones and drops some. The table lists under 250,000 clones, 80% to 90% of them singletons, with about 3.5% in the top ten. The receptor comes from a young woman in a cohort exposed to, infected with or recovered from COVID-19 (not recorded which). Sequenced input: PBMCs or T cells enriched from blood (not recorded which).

The CDR3 bases are TGTGCCAGCAGACTACGTACAGGGGGCGATTGGCAGCCCCAGCATTTT. It specifies CASRLRTGGDWQPQHF. The rearrangement uses TRBV28 and TRBJ1-5, with 9 bases aligning to TRBD1. This CDR3 comprises 16 residues. V lost 6 bases to trimming and J lost 7 bases; unmatched junction nucleotides: 13. The germline V gene encodes CDR1 MDHEN and CDR2 SYDVKM.